This is a list of T cell receptor beta chains from one sample in a study of cytomegalovirus exposure and HLA in healthy donors. Produced via immunoSEQ multiplex PCR; TCRdb's table is partial and in-frame only. The data hold 200,000 to 300,000 clones, with approximately 84% observed a single time. The sample was PBMCs. The receptors stem from a woman in her forties in good health and CMV-seropositive. Both conserved end residues are part of each CDR3. Fields, in order: clone size, D gene, V gene, J gene, CDR3 protein, CDR3 DNA. The D gene is left open where the match is weak. Clone sizes are given selectively: once, few, many, or a class where the clone is expanded.

abundance: .; d_gene: TRBD2; v_gene: TRBV7-2; j_gene: TRBJ2-1; CDR3aa: CASSLSGRVYNEQFF; CDR3nt: TGTGCCAGCAGCTTAAGCGGGAGGGTCTACAATGAGCAGTTCTTC
abundance: once; d_gene: .; v_gene: TRBV28; j_gene: TRBJ2-4; CDR3aa: CASSSGREDIQYF; CDR3nt: TGTGCCAGCAGTTCGGGCAGGGAGGACATTCAGTACTTC
abundance: .; d_gene: TRBD2; v_gene: TRBV5-4; j_gene: TRBJ2-3; CDR3aa: CASSLALGGRGTDTQYF; CDR3nt: TGTGCCAGCAGCTTGGCCTTGGGCGGGAGGGGGACAGATACGCAGTATTTT
abundance: .; d_gene: TRBD1; v_gene: TRBV15; j_gene: TRBJ1-6; CDR3aa: CATSWGQGYSPLHF; CDR3nt: TGTGCCACCAGCTGGGGACAGGGCTATTCACCCCTCCACTTT
abundance: few; d_gene: .; v_gene: TRBV4-3; j_gene: TRBJ2-7; CDR3aa: CASSQGLTAGYEQYF; CDR3nt: TGCGCCAGCAGCCAAGGTCTGACAGCTGGCTACGAGCAGTACTTC
abundance: once; d_gene: .; v_gene: TRBV27; j_gene: TRBJ2-7; CDR3aa: CASSFGQGLDEQYF; CDR3nt: TGTGCCAGCAGTTTTGGCCAGGGGCTCGACGAGCAGTACTTC
abundance: .; d_gene: TRBD1; v_gene: TRBV29-1; j_gene: TRBJ2-5; CDR3aa: CSVSTGVKETQYF; CDR3nt: TGCAGCGTTTCCACAGGGGTAAAAGAGACCCAGTACTTC
abundance: .; d_gene: TRBD1; v_gene: TRBV27; j_gene: TRBJ2-7; CDR3aa: CASSRGGQGNEQYF; CDR3nt: TGTGCCAGCAGCCGAGGGGGACAGGGAAACGAGCAGTACTTC
abundance: .; d_gene: TRBD1; v_gene: TRBV7-9; j_gene: TRBJ1-4; CDR3aa: CASSSTGDSRKLFF; CDR3nt: TGTGCCAGCAGCTCAACAGGGGATAGTCGAAAACTGTTTTTT
abundance: .; d_gene: .; v_gene: TRBV7-2; j_gene: TRBJ2-7; CDR3aa: CASSLDRGNEQYF; CDR3nt: TGTGCCAGCAGCCTTGACCGAGGGAACGAGCAGTACTTC
abundance: few; d_gene: .; v_gene: TRBV11-3; j_gene: TRBJ2-1; CDR3aa: CASSLGSAERRNEQFF; CDR3nt: TGTGCCAGCAGCTTAGGGTCGGCGGAGCGAAGGAATGAGCAGTTCTTC
abundance: .; d_gene: TRBD2; v_gene: TRBV30; j_gene: TRBJ2-7; CDR3aa: CALTSSYEQYF; CDR3nt: TGTGCCTTGACTAGCAGTTACGAGCAGTACTTC
abundance: .; d_gene: .; v_gene: TRBV29-1; j_gene: TRBJ1-1; CDR3aa: CSVRGDTEAFF; CDR3nt: TGCAGCGTTCGCGGGGACACTGAAGCTTTCTTT
abundance: .; d_gene: TRBD2; v_gene: TRBV14; j_gene: TRBJ2-2; CDR3aa: CASSRGITSAHTGELFF; CDR3nt: TGTGCCAGCAGCAGGGGTATAACTAGCGCCCACACCGGGGAGCTGTTTTTT
abundance: .; d_gene: TRBD2; v_gene: TRBV5-4; j_gene: TRBJ2-1; CDR3aa: CASSMEGGTSRPSYNEQFF; CDR3nt: TGTGCCAGCAGCATGGAGGGGGGGACTAGCAGACCCAGTTACAATGAGCAGTTCTTC
abundance: few; d_gene: .; v_gene: TRBV11-2; j_gene: TRBJ1-1; CDR3aa: CASSLVRTEAFF; CDR3nt: TGTGCCAGCAGCTTAGTTCGGACTGAAGCTTTCTTT
abundance: .; d_gene: .; v_gene: TRBV28; j_gene: TRBJ2-5; CDR3aa: CASSSWQGLEETQYF; CDR3nt: TGTGCCAGCAGTTCTTGGCAGGGGTTGGAAGAGACCCAGTACTTC
abundance: few; d_gene: TRBD2; v_gene: TRBV7-2; j_gene: TRBJ2-7; CDR3aa: CASSHRYGTTPYEQYF; CDR3nt: TGTGCCAGCAGCCACAGATACGGGACTACCCCCTACGAGCAGTACTTC
abundance: .; d_gene: TRBD2; v_gene: TRBV6-5; j_gene: TRBJ2-1; CDR3aa: CASRGLATYNEQFF; CDR3nt: TGTGCCAGCAGGGGACTAGCTACTTACAATGAGCAGTTCTTC
abundance: .; d_gene: TRBD2; v_gene: TRBV13; j_gene: TRBJ2-5; CDR3aa: CASSLMGLAGGPSEQYF; CDR3nt: TGTGCCAGCAGCTTAATGGGACTAGCGGGAGGGCCGAGTGAGCAGTACTTC
abundance: .; d_gene: TRBD1; v_gene: TRBV19; j_gene: TRBJ1-5; CDR3aa: CASSGGTGGLDQPQHF; CDR3nt: TGTGCCAGTAGTGGGGGGACAGGGGGCTTAGATCAGCCCCAGCATTTT
abundance: .; d_gene: TRBD1; v_gene: TRBV4-1; j_gene: TRBJ1-3; CDR3aa: CASSPDRGRDGNTIYF; CDR3nt: TGCGCCAGCAGCCCGGACAGGGGGCGTGATGGAAACACCATATATTTT
abundance: once; d_gene: .; v_gene: TRBV19; j_gene: TRBJ1-2; CDR3aa: CASSDGGLGYGYTF; CDR3nt: TGTGCCAGTAGTGACGGGGGGCTGGGCTATGGCTACACCTTC
abundance: .; d_gene: TRBD1; v_gene: TRBV19; j_gene: TRBJ1-2; CDR3aa: CASSTRTGPYGYTF; CDR3nt: TGTGCCAGTAGCACAAGGACAGGACCCTATGGCTACACCTTC
abundance: .; d_gene: .; v_gene: TRBV5-6; j_gene: TRBJ1-4; CDR3aa: CASSLSDTREKLFF; CDR3nt: TGTGCCAGCAGCTTATCAGACACCAGGGAAAAACTGTTTTTT
abundance: .; d_gene: .; v_gene: TRBV7-2; j_gene: TRBJ1-2; CDR3aa: CASSLGPSYTF; CDR3nt: TGTGCCAGCAGCTTAGGGCCCAGCTACACCTTC
abundance: .; d_gene: .; v_gene: TRBV6-5; j_gene: TRBJ2-1; CDR3aa: CASSRGAAYNEQFF; CDR3nt: TGTGCCAGCAGTCGGGGAGCGGCCTACAATGAGCAGTTCTTC
abundance: few; d_gene: TRBD2; v_gene: TRBV7-8; j_gene: TRBJ2-3; CDR3aa: CASSLAGGPSVPDTQYF; CDR3nt: TGTGCCAGCAGCTTAGCGGGAGGGCCTTCGGTCCCAGATACGCAGTATTTT
abundance: .; d_gene: TRBD1; v_gene: TRBV30; j_gene: TRBJ1-3; CDR3aa: CAWSYGTGENTIYF; CDR3nt: TGTGCCTGGAGCTATGGGACAGGAGAAAACACCATATATTTT
abundance: .; d_gene: .; v_gene: TRBV11-2; j_gene: TRBJ1-1; CDR3aa: CASSSAGDIREAFF; CDR3nt: TGTGCCAGCAGCTCGGCAGGGGACATTCGAGAAGCTTTCTTT
abundance: .; d_gene: TRBD1; v_gene: TRBV13; j_gene: TRBJ2-1; CDR3aa: CASSLRGQGPYNEQFF; CDR3nt: TGTGCCAGCAGCCTACGGGGACAGGGGCCCTACAATGAGCAGTTCTTC
abundance: .; d_gene: TRBD2; v_gene: TRBV30; j_gene: TRBJ2-1; CDR3aa: CAWSVYSGGYNEQFF; CDR3nt: TGTGCCTGGAGTGTTTATAGCGGGGGGTACAATGAGCAGTTCTTC
abundance: .; d_gene: .; v_gene: TRBV7-8; j_gene: TRBJ2-6; CDR3aa: CASSFFRHLGANVLTF; CDR3nt: TGTGCCAGCAGCTTCTTTCGACACCTTGGGGCCAACGTCCTGACTTTC
abundance: .; d_gene: .; v_gene: TRBV13; j_gene: TRBJ1-1; CDR3aa: CASSLGSRNTEAFF; CDR3nt: TGTGCCAGCAGCTTAGGCTCGCGGAACACTGAAGCTTTCTTT
abundance: .; d_gene: .; v_gene: TRBV6-6; j_gene: TRBJ2-1; CDR3aa: CASSLTPGLAGEQFF; CDR3nt: TGTGCCAGCAGTCTTACTCCGGGCCTAGCCGGTGAGCAGTTCTTC
abundance: .; d_gene: .; v_gene: TRBV27; j_gene: TRBJ2-7; CDR3aa: CASSLSPRVPYEQYF; CDR3nt: TGTGCCAGCAGTTTATCCCCGAGGGTCCCATACGAGCAGTACTTC